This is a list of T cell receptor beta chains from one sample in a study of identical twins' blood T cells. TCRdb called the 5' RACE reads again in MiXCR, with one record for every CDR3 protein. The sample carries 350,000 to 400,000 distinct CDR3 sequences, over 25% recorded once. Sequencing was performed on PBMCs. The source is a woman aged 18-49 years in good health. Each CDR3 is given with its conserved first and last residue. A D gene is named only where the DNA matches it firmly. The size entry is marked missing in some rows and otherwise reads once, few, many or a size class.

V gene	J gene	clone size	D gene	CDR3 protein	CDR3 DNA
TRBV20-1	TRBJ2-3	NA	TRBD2	CSATPLGTSGDTDTQYF	TGCAGTGCTACCCCCCTTGGAACTAGCGGGGACACAGATACGCAGTATTTT
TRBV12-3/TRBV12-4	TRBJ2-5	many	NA	CASSFGETQYF	TGTGCCAGCAGTTTCGGAGAGACCCAGTACTTC
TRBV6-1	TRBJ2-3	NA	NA	CASSEDSGGPTDTQYF	TGTGCCAGCAGTGAAGATTCGGGCGGGCCCACAGATACGCAGTATTTT
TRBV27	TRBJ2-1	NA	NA	CASRPYPRDDEQFF	TGTGCCAGCAGGCCCTACCCCCGGGACGATGAGCAGTTCTTC
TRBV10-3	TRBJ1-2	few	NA	CAISESLRTDHYGYTF	TGTGCCATCAGTGAGTCGTTAAGGACGGACCACTATGGCTACACCTTC
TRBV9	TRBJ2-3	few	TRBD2	CASSRTSSYTDTQYF	TGTGCCAGCAGCAGGACTAGCTCTTACACAGATACGCAGTATTTT
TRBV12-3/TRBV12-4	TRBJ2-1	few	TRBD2	CASSLAGLGPNEQFF	TGTGCCAGCTCATTAGCGGGCCTAGGGCCGAATGAGCAGTTCTTC
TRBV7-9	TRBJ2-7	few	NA	CASSQQGLEQYF	TGTGCCAGCAGTCAACAGGGTCTCGAGCAGTACTTC
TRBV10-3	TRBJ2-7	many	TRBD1	CAIRAGQGYEQYF	TGTGCCATCAGAGCGGGACAGGGCTACGAGCAGTACTTC
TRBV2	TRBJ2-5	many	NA	CASQRSQETQYF	TGTGCCAGTCAACGGAGTCAAGAGACCCAGTACTTC
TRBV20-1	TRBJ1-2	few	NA	CSADSMVSYGYTF	TGCAGTGCCGACTCAATGGTTTCCTATGGCTACACCTTC
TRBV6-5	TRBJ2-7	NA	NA	CASSYRTAAYEQYF	TGTGCCAGCAGTTACCGGACAGCGGCCTACGAGCAGTACTTC
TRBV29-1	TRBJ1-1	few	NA	CSVEEEGPEAFF	TGCAGCGTTGAAGAGGAAGGCCCCGAAGCTTTCTTT
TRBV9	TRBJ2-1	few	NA	CASSLSEVSPREQFF	TGTGCCAGCAGCCTATCGGAGGTTTCCCCTCGTGAGCAGTTCTTC
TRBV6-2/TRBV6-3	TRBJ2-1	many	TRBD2	CAGRLAGNNEQFF	TGTGCCGGAAGACTAGCGGGGAACAATGAGCAGTTCTTC
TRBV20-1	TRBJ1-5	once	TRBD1	CSARGGDSSNQPQHF	TGCAGTGCTAGAGGCGGGGACAGTAGCAATCAGCCCCAGCATTTT
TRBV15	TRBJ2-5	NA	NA	CATSRDRMNFRPQYF	TGTGCCACCAGCAGAGATCGGATGAATTTCCGGCCCCAGTACTTC
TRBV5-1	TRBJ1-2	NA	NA	CASSLVGTSGYTF	TGCGCCAGCAGCTTGGTAGGGACCTCTGGCTACACCTTC
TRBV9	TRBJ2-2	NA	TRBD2	CASSSRASGSIGELFF	TGTGCCAGCAGTTCCCGGGCTAGCGGGAGTATCGGGGAGCTGTTTTTT
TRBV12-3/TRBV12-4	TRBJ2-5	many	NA	CASTLESYGETQYF	TGTGCCAGCACTTTAGAGTCATACGGGGAGACCCAGTACTTC
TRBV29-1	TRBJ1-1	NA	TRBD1	CSGVGGACVVRTEAFF	TGCAGCGGGGTAGGGGGCGCGTGTGTAGTACGGACTGAAGCTTTCTTT
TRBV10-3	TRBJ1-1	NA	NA	CAVTTGGAKSEAFF	TGTGCCGTTACGACGGGGGGCGCGAAGTCTGAAGCTTTCTTT
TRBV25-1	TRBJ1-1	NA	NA	CASSELGAEAFF	TGTGCCAGCAGTGAATTAGGGGCTGAAGCTTTCTTT
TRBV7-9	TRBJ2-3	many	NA	CASSLDGTDTQYF	TGTGCCAGCAGCTTAGACGGCACAGATACGCAGTATTTT
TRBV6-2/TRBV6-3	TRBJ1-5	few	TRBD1	CASKISTGRHQPQHF	TGTGCCAGCAAAATATCGACAGGGAGACATCAGCCCCAGCATTTT
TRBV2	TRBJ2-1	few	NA	CASSIDTYTYNEQFF	TGTGCCAGCAGTATAGACACCTATACCTACAATGAGCAGTTCTTC
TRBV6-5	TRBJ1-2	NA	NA	CASRQQDYGYTF	TGTGCCAGCAGGCAACAGGACTATGGCTACACCTTC
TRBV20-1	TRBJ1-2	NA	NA	CSADSLYGYTF	TGCAGTGCTGACAGCCTCTATGGCTACACCTTC
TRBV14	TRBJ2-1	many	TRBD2	CASSLLAGPYNEQFF	TGTGCCAGCAGCCTTCTAGCGGGACCCTACAATGAGCAGTTCTTC
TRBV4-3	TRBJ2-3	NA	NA	CASSSPSSEWSTDTQYF	TGCGCCAGCAGCTCCCCTTCCTCTGAGTGGAGCACAGATACGCAGTATTTT
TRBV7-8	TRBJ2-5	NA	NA	CASSLIDETQYF	TGTGCCAGCAGCTTAATTGATGAGACCCAGTACTTC
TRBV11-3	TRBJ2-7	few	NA	CASSFFSDSSYEQYF	TGTGCCAGCAGCTTCTTTTCCGACAGCTCCTACGAGCAGTACTTC
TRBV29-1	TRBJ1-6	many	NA	CSDLESNSPLHF	TGCAGCGATTTGGAATCCAATTCACCCCTCCACTTT
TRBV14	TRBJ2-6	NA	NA	CASSQDPGFGANVLTF	TGTGCCAGCAGCCAAGATCCAGGATTTGGGGCCAACGTCCTGACTTTC
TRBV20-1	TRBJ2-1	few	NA	CSARGVAVWNEQFF	TGCAGTGCTAGAGGGGTGGCGGTCTGGAATGAGCAGTTCTTC
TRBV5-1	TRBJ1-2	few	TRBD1	CASSLPTGSHGYTF	TGCGCCAGCAGCTTGCCGACAGGGTCCCATGGCTACACCTTC
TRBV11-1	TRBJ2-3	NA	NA	CASSLAPFGDTQYF	TGTGCCAGCAGCTTAGCGCCCTTTGGAGATACGCAGTATTTT
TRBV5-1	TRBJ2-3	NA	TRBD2	CASSSSGSLGDTQYF	TGCGCCAGCAGTTCCAGCGGGAGTCTTGGAGATACGCAGTATTTT
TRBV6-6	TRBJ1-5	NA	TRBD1	CASSLQGHINQPQHF	TGTGCCAGCAGTCTACAGGGGCACATCAATCAGCCCCAGCATTTT
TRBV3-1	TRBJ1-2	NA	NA	CASSHSGNYGYTF	TGTGCCAGCAGTCACTCGGGAAACTATGGCTACACCTTC
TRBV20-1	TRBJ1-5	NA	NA	CSARSQGSNQPQHF	TGCAGTGCTAGATCTCAGGGTAGCAATCAGCCCCAGCATTTT
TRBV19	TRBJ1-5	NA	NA	CASKYSGQPQHF	TGTGCCAGTAAATACAGTGGACAGCCCCAGCATTTT